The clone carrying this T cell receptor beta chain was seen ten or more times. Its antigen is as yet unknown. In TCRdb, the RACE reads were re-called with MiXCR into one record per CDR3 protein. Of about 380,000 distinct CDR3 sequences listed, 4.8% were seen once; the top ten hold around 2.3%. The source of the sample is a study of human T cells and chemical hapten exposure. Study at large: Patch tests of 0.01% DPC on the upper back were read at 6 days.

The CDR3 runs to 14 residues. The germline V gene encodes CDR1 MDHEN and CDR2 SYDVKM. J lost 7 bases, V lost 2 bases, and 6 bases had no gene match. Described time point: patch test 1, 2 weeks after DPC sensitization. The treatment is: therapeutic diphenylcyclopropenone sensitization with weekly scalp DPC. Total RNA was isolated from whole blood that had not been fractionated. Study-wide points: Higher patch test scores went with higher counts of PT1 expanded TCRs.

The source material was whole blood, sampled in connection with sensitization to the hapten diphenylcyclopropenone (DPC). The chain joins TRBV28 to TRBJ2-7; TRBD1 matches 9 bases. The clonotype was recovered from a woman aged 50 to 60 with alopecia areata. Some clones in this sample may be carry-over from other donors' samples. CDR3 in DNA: TGTGCCAGCAGTTTACCGACAGGGGGGGGAGAGCAGTACTTC. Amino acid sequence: CASSLPTGGGEQYF.